One sample yielded the 22 T cell receptor beta chains listed below, sequenced in a study of cytomegalovirus exposure and HLA in healthy donors. In the PCR, 60 Vbeta and 13 Jbeta primers were used. Sequencing was performed with immunoSEQ multiplex PCR; in TCRdb, only in-frame clones are kept and a portion is missing. The sample yields roughly 77,000 clones, roughly 80% seen once. Source material: PBMCs. All receptors derive from a man between 40 and 49 years old in good health and CMV-seronegative.

V usage is TRBV13 and J usage is TRBJ2-1, with D uncertain. CDR1 and CDR2 (germline): PRHDT, FYEKMQ (reference sequence). Trimming removed 1 base from V and 10 bases from J, with 8 bases in between. The CDR3 is made up of 12 amino acids. In DNA, the CDR3 is TGTGCCAGCAGCTTAGTGGCAGGCGAGCAGTTCTTC. Encoded protein: CASSLVAGEQFF.

The V gene is TRBV6-1, the J gene TRBJ1-1; TRBD1 matches 9 bases. The germline V gene encodes CDR1 MNHNS and CDR2 SASEGT. J was trimmed by 7 bases and V by 8 bases; bases with no gene match: 8. The CDR3 is 13 residues long. CDR3 region: CASRDRAFVEAFF. The CDR3 DNA is TGTGCCAGCCGGGACAGGGCCTTTGTTGAAGCTTTCTTT.

The V and J genes are TRBV9 and TRBJ1-2, with D maybe TRBD1 (6 bases). Trimming removed 0 bases from V and 4 bases from J, with 34 bases in between. Germline lookup yields CDR1 SGDLS and CDR2 YYNGEE. This CDR3 comprises 22 residues. Here the CDR3 DNA reads TGTGCCAGCAGCGTAGGTTTCTCGGTCCCTCGGGACATGGGTTTTTCGGGCTATGGCTACACCTTC. This sequence encodes CASSVGFSVPRDMGFSGYGYTF.

The chain has TRBV6-5 and TRBJ2-7; the D is unclear. Trimming left V 4 bases short and J 6 bases short, with 10 bases between. There are 12 residues in the CDR3. CDR1 and CDR2 (germline): MNHEY, SVGAGI. This chain's CDR3 is CASSSVASEQYF. The CDR3 coding sequence is TGTGCCAGCAGTTCGGTAGCTTCCGAGCAGTACTTC.

This chain links TRBV7-6 with TRBJ1-1, with 7 positions matching TRBD1. The junction had 11 bases not matched to a gene; V was cut back by 1 base and J by 3 bases. CDR3 length: 17 residues. Germline CDR1 reads SGHVS; CDR2 reads FNYEAQ. The CDR3 protein is CASSLGTGPTMDTEAFF. The CDR3 region has the DNA TGTGCCAGCAGCTTAGGGACAGGACCCACCATGGACACTGAAGCTTTCTTT.

CDR3 in DNA: TGTGCCAGCAGTCGAATAAGAACCGTTGTAGATGGCTACACCTTC. This sequence encodes CASSRIRTVVDGYTF. This chain uses TRBV28 with TRBJ1-2; D unclear. The V end lost 5 bases, the J end lost 6 bases, and 19 bases lay between the germline ends. The CDR3 runs 15 residues. Germline V gives CDR1 MDHEN, CDR2 SYDVKM.

The chain couples TRBV30 to TRBJ2-1; D is unresolved. The V end lost 0 bases, the J end lost 8 bases, and 11 bases lay between the germline ends. Looked up from germline, CDR1 is GTSNPN and CDR2 is SVGIG (reference sequence). There are 13 residues in the CDR3. The CDR3 reads CAWSVVWADEQFF. Written as DNA, the CDR3 is TGTGCCTGGAGTGTCGTGTGGGCCGATGAGCAGTTCTTC.

The rearrangement links TRBV27 to TRBJ2-7; maybe TRBD1 (6 bases). This CDR3 has 17 amino acids. Trimming took off 5 bases at V and 0 bases at J, with 20 bases between the two ends. Germline V gene sequence: CDR1 MNHEY, CDR2 SMNVEV (reference sequence). The CDR3 bases are TGTGCCAGCAGTGTCTTTCGACAGGAGACACACTCCTACGAGCAGTACTTC. It codes for CASSVFRQETHSYEQYF.

This chain links TRBV19 with TRBJ1-5; 8 bases fit TRBD1. CDR1 and CDR2 (germline): LNHDA, SQIVND (reference sequence). With 7 bases clipped from V and 2 bases from J, the junction kept 13 bases outside the gene matches. CDR3 length: 17 amino acids. The CDR3 protein is CASKTGGKSMGNQPQHF. Written as DNA, the CDR3 is TGTGCCAGTAAAACAGGGGGTAAATCGATGGGCAATCAGCCCCAGCATTTT.

V usage is TRBV15 and J usage is TRBJ2-7, with a possible D match to TRBD2 (6 bases). V dropped 4 bases and J dropped 0 bases, with 16 bases sitting between them. Germline V gene sequence: CDR1 LNHNV, CDR2 YYDKDF (reference sequence). The CDR3 has 16 residues. In nucleotides, the CDR3 is TGTGCCACCAGCAAATGGGGGGACTCTACCTCCTACGAGCAGTACTTC. Translating gives CATSKWGDSTSYEQYF.

About this clone itself: A read error likely explains this, since a far larger clone differs by one base. The chain is built from TRBV5-1 and TRBJ1-2; D gene unclear. The germline CDR1 and CDR2 sequences are SGHRS and YFSETQ. This CDR3 is 14 amino acids long. CDR3 coding DNA: TGCGCCAGCAGCTTTAACGACAACCGCTATGGCTACCCCTTC. Protein: CASSFNDNRYGYPF.

The chain carries TRBV10-2 and TRBJ2-7; 8 nucleotides line up with TRBD1. Germline V gives CDR1 WSHSY, CDR2 SAAADI. The CDR3 length is 17 residues. V trimming: 3 bases; J trimming: 4 bases; junction bases outside the gene matches: 14. The CDR3 here is CASSETSRDRQAYEQYF. The CDR3 nucleotides are TGCGCCAGCAGTGAAACTTCTAGGGACAGGCAGGCTTACGAGCAGTACTTC.

The chain uses TRBV15 and TRBJ2-7, with D possibly matching TRBD2 (5 bases). The CDR3 runs to 13 residues. Germline CDR1 reads LNHNV; CDR2 reads YYDKDF (reference sequence). Deletions cut 7 bases from V and 5 bases from J, with 15 bases between. The CDR3 reads CATTPGRRDEQYF. CDR3 DNA sequence: TGTGCCACCACCCCTGGGCGGCGGGACGAGCAGTACTTC.

The chain links TRBV30 to TRBJ1-6; 8 bases line up with TRBD1. The junction had 5 bases not matched to a gene; V was cut back by 7 bases and J by 6 bases. Germline CDR1 reads GTSNPN; CDR2 reads SVGIG (reference sequence). The CDR3 is made up of 13 amino acids. The CDR3: CAFLTGGNSPLHF. CDR3 sequence (DNA): TGTGCCTTTTTAACAGGGGGTAATTCACCCCTCCACTTT.

The chain couples TRBV28 to TRBJ1-1; D is perhaps TRBD1 (6 bases). CDR1 MDHEN and CDR2 SYDVKM come from the germline V gene. The CDR3 loop spans 15 amino acids. Trimming took off 5 bases at V and 8 bases at J, with 21 bases between the two ends. The CDR3 region is CASSPSGGRFVEAFF. The CDR3 DNA reads TGTGCCAGCAGTCCCAGCGGGGGCCGGTTCGTAGAAGCTTTCTTT.

This sequence joins TRBV18 and TRBJ1-4; no reliable D call. Trimming removed 4 bases at V and 0 bases at J, with 9 bases between. This CDR3 is 15 amino acids long. From germline, CDR1 is KGHSH and CDR2 LQKENI. CDR3 nucleotide sequence: TGTGCCAGCTCACGCGATTCCGCAACTAATGAAAAACTGTTTTTT. This codes for CASSRDSATNEKLFF.

The V gene is TRBV2, the J gene TRBJ2-7, with 8 bases that match TRBD2. Germline V lookup: CDR1 SNHLY, CDR2 FYNNEI. V shed 6 bases, J shed 6 bases, and the junction held 7 bases outside the gene matches. The CDR3 totals 13 residues. CDR3 protein: CASSLSGNSEQYF. The CDR3 coding sequence is TGTGCCAGCAGCCTTAGCGGGAACTCCGAGCAGTACTTC.

The chain employs TRBV10-2 and TRBJ2-7; the D gene is possibly TRBD2 (6 bases). V lost 4 bases and J lost 3, with 16 bases in between. The length of the CDR3 is 15 residues. CDR1 is WSHSY and CDR2 is SAAADI in the germline V gene. The chain's CDR3 is CASSGTIAENYEQYF. The CDR3 nucleotides are TGCGCCAGCAGTGGGACAATAGCGGAGAACTACGAGCAGTACTTC.

The chain recombines TRBV5-6 with TRBJ1-2; D is undetermined. CDR3 length: 13 residues. Germline V gene sequence: CDR1 SGHDT, CDR2 YYEEEE. V lost 4 bases, J lost 3 bases, and 10 bases lay in between. The CDR3, as DNA: TGTGCCAGCAGCCCTTCGTCCCACTATGGCTACACCTTC. Translation: CASSPSSHYGYTF.

The rearrangement links TRBV7-9 to TRBJ2-7; 8 nucleotides match TRBD1. The J segment lost 2 bases and the V segment lost 10 bases, leaving 7 bases of the junction unmatched. CDR1 is SEHNR, CDR2 FQNEAQ, per germline (reference sequence). The CDR3 runs 13 residues. CDR3 DNA sequence: TGTGCCACCGCGAGACAGGGGCCCTACGAGCAGTACTTC. Its translation is CATARQGPYEQYF.

The V and J genes are TRBV29-1 and TRBJ2-1; D remains unclear. Germline-derived CDR1 and CDR2 are SQVTM and ANQGSEA. This CDR3 is 11 amino acids long. CDR3 nucleotides: TGCAACCTTTACTTCGACAATGAGCAGTTCTTC. Its translation is CNLYFDNEQFF.

This chain joins TRBV27 and TRBJ2-1, with D tentatively TRBD2 (6 bases). The CDR3 extends over 14 amino acids. V lost 2 bases, J lost 4 bases, and 9 bases lay in between. Germline lookup yields CDR1 MNHEY and CDR2 SMNVEV (reference sequence). CDR3 sequence reads: CASSLAGPYNEQFF. DNA of the CDR3: TGTGCCAGCAGTTTAGCGGGACCATACAATGAGCAGTTCTTC.